This record concerns one TCR beta chain sequence. Using immunoSEQ multiplex PCR, the repertoire was profiled, and TCRdb retains in-frame clones only, with some absent. The sample carries about 180,000 clones, around 82% recorded once. The sample comes from a study of blood T cell repertoires in COVID-19. The CDR3 extends over 14 amino acids. CDR1 MNHEY and CDR2 SVGAGI come from the germline V gene. The trim removed 2 bases at V and 4 bases at J, leaving 2 bases unmatched. This TCR came from an elderly man with COVID-19, enrolled during active disease. Sequencing input: peripheral blood. The chain recombines TRBV6-5 with TRBJ1-3; 7 bases are shared with TRBD1. CDR3 sequence reads: CASSYVGQGNTIYF. CDR3 nucleotide sequence: TGTGCCAGCAGTTACGTGGGACAGGGAAACACCATATATTTT.